This record looks at one T cell receptor beta chain sequence and its context. These data belong to a study of control samples from healthy donors and cancer patients. Measured with immunoSEQ multiplex PCR; TCRdb has only the in-frame clones, and not every one. The profile shows about 160,000 clones, around 94% of them singletons. CDR3 length: 14 residues. J gave up 4 bases and V 3 bases, and 4 bases lay outside the gene matches. Germline CDR1 is SGHTA and CDR2 is FQGNSA. This receptor was taken from a man in his fifties or sixties with colorectal cancer. V gene TRBV7-2 combines with J gene TRBJ2-7; TRBD1 matches 9 bases. The sequenced sample was PBMCs. The CDR3 protein is CASSLGTGIYEQYF. In nucleotides, the CDR3 is TGTGCCAGCAGCTTGGGGACAGGGATTTACGAGCAGTACTTC. Full variable domain (missing parts from reference TRBV7-2 and TRBJ2-7): GAGVSQSPSNKVTEKGKDVELRCDPISGHTALYWYRQSLGQGLEFLIYFQGNSAPDKSGLPSDRFSAERTGGSVSTLTIQRTQQEDSAVYLCASSLGTGIYEQYFGPGTRLTVT.